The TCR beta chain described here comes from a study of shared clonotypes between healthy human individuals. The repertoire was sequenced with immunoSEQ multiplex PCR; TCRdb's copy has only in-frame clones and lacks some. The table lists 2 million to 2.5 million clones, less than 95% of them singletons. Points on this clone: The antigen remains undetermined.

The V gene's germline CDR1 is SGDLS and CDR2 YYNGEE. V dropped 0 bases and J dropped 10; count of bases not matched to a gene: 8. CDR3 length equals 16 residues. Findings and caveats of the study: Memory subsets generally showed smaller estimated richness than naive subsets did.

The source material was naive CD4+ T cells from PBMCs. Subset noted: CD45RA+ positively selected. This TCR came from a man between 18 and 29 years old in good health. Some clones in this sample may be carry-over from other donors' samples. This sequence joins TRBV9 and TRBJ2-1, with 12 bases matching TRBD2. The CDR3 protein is CASSVASGRDTNEQFF. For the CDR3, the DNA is TGTGCCAGCAGCGTAGCTAGCGGGAGGGACACAAACGAGCAGTTCTTC.